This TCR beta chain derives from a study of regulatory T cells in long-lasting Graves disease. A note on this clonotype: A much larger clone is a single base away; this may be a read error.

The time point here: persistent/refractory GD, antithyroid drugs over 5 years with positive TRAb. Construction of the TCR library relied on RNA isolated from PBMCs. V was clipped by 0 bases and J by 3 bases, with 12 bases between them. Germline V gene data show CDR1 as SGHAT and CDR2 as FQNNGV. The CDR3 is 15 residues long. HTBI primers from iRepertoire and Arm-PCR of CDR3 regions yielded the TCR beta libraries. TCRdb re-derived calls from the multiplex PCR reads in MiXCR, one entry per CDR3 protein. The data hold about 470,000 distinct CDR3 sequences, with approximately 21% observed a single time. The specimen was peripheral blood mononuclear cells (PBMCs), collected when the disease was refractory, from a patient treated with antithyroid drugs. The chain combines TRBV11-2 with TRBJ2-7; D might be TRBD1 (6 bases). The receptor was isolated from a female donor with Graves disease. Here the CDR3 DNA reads TGTGCCAGCAGCTTAGATGCCAGGGGAAGCTACGAGCAGTACTTC. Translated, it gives CASSLDARGSYEQYF.